This TCR beta chain was observed in a study of cytomegalovirus exposure and HLA in healthy donors. Study-level background: The same platform as the approximately 670 first-cohort repertoires was used for the 130 or so validation repertoires, a later analysis reported.

Germline V gene lookup returns CDR1 MNHNY and CDR2 SVGAGI (reference sequence). Trimming cost V 6 bases and J 0 bases, with 8 bases left between them. The CDR3 has 13 residues. Sequencing used immunoSEQ multiplex PCR; TCRdb keeps in-frame clones, though not all of them. The data contain around 98,000 clones, approximately 84% of them seen just once; the ten biggest clones take up about 6%. V gene TRBV6-6 combines with J gene TRBJ1-1; D is ambiguous. The sample consisted of PBMCs. This TCR was sampled from a man aged 18 to 29 in good health and CMV-seropositive. CDR3 sequence reads: CASSSTVNTEAFF. The CDR3 bases are TGTGCCAGCAGCTCCACAGTGAACACTGAAGCTTTCTTT.